This record concerns one TCR beta chain sequence. The antigen is undetermined. Time point given: peripheral blood 6 weeks after treatment start. Patients suffered from locally advanced or metastatic urothelial carcinoma. Per patient, between 1 and 8 samples were collected at pretreatment and on-treatment time points. What went into each PCR as a spike was synthetic TCR analog templates. Clones were sequenced by immunoSEQ multiplex PCR, and TCRdb holds only the in-frame ones, with some missing. This table holds around 93,000 clones, 83% found once. Germline trimming cut 5 bases from V and 6 bases from J; bases unmatched to any gene: 5. Germline V gene sequence: CDR1 SNHLY, CDR2 FYNNEI. The length of the CDR3 is 13 residues. The data derive from a study of PD-L1 blockade in urothelial cancer. Study results and caveats: Clones that were tumor-associated expanded more in the blood of durable-benefit patients at 3 weeks.

The source is a man between 65 and 85 years old with urothelial cancer. This specimen consisted of PBMCs, obtained around atezolizumab (anti-PD-L1) treatment. J is TRBJ2-7 and V is TRBV2, with 9 bases that match TRBD1. Here the CDR3 reads CASSRDRVSEQYF. The CDR3 DNA reads TGTGCCAGCAGTCGGGACAGGGTTTCCGAGCAGTACTTC.